This T cell receptor (beta chain) was observed in a study of blood T cells in healthy people across ages. Study overall: There was about one barcoded beta molecule captured by template switching per two T cells.

A remark on this clonotype: Its antigen remains unidentified.

General study points: The study found more naive CD4+ cells and higher diversity in long-lived than aged donors.

V dropped 3 bases and J dropped 3 bases, with 8 bases sitting between them. CDR3 length: 13 residues. Germline V gives CDR1 MDHEN, CDR2 SYDVKM. Healthy Russian Caucasian donors spanned ages about 6 to 90 years. Together with a sample-barcoded 5' primer, a J-beta primer mix was included in a second PCR lasting roughly 6 to 12 cycles. Each CDR3 protein gets one entry after TCRdb re-called the 5' RACE reads with MiXCR. The sample lists some 900,000 distinct CDR3 sequences, about 48% occurring once. Input material: blood. This TCR was recovered from a man in his thirties or forties in good health. V gene TRBV28 combines with J gene TRBJ1-2, with D possibly TRBD1 on 5 matching bases. For the CDR3, the DNA is TGTGCCAGCAGTTTCCGGGACTACTATGGCTACACCTTC. Residues: CASSFRDYYGYTF.